The sequence of this T cell receptor (beta chain) was determined in a study of lymphopenia after photon versus proton radiotherapy. Turning to this clone: The target antigen is unknown.

Study findings and constraints: Photon-treated patients lost naive T cells and TCR diversity; proton-treated stayed stable. Authors raise, but do not show, better survival with proton therapy. Larger post-nadir TCR diversity loss correlated inversely with survival in deceased patients.

Germline loops: CDR1 MNHEY, CDR2 SVGAGI. The V end lost 2 bases, the J end lost 6 bases, and 12 bases lay between the germline ends. The CDR3 spans 14 residues. The assay was immunoSEQ multiplex PCR, and TCRdb's table has in-frame clones only and misses some. The sample includes approximately 170,000 clones, roughly nine tenths of them seen just once. This receptor was taken from a man in his forties or fifties with gastric cancer. Sequencing was performed on peripheral blood, taken from a patient treated with photon-based radiotherapy. The chain has TRBV6-5 and TRBJ2-3; the D gene is possibly TRBD1 (5 bases). The chain's CDR3 is CASSYRQGRDTQYF. Written as DNA, the CDR3 is TGTGCCAGCAGTTACCGTCAGGGTCGGGATACGCAGTATTTT.